This T cell receptor (beta chain) appears in the sequencing data of a study of shared clonotypes between healthy human individuals. A roughly 220 ng quantity of DNA, tens of thousands of T cell genomes, went into the sorted-subset replicate PCRs. Methods used by the authors: With immunoSEQ giving junction-only sequences and no quality scores, filtering differed. Sequencing was performed with immunoSEQ multiplex PCR; in TCRdb, only in-frame clones are kept and a portion is missing. The V and J calls and clone size were taken over from that table, and D and trimming were inferred from the DNA. This table has roughly 2.6 million clones, around nine tenths appearing once. The sample was naive CD4+ T cells sorted from blood. Subset reported: CD45RA+ positively selected. The origin of this receptor is a young man in good health.

The CDR3 DNA is TGCGCCAGCAGCTTTATCGAAATGAGCTCCTACAATGAGCAGTTCTTC. Translation: CASSFIEMSSYNEQFF. The chain links TRBV5-1 to TRBJ2-1; D is undetermined. The germline CDR1 and CDR2 sequences are SGHRS and YFSETQ. The CDR3 is 16 residues long. V lost 2 bases to trimming and J lost 0 bases, with 12 bases between them. The full variable domain, completed using reference TRBV5-1 and TRBJ2-1, is KAGVTQTPRYLIKTRGQQVTLSCSPISGHRSVSWYQQTPGQGLQFLFEYFSETQRNKGNFPGRFSGRQFSNSRSEMNVSTLELGDSALYLCASSFIEMSSYNEQFFGPGTRLTVL.